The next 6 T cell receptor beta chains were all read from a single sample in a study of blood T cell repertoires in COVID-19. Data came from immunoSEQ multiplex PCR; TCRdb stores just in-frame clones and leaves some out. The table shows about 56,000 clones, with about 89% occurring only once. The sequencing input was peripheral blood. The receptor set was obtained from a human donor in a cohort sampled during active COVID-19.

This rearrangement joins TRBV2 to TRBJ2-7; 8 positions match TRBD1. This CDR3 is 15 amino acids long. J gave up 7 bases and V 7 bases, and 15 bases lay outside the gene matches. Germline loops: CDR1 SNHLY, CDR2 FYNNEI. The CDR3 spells CASTGQGAPTTEQYF. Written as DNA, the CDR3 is TGTGCCAGCACGGGGCAGGGGGCGCCTACTACGGAGCAGTACTTC.

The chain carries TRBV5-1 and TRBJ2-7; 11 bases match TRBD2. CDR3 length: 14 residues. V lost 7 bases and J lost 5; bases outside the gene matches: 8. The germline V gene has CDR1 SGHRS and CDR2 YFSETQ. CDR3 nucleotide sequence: TGCGCCAGCGGGCGACTAGCGGGATTCGACGAGCAGTACTTC. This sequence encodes CASGRLAGFDEQYF.

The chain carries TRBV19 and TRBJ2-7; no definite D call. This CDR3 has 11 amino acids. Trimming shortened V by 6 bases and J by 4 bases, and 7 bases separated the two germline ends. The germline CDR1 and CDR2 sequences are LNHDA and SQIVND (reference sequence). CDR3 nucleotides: TGTGCCAGTAGAAGCAAATACGAGCAGTACTTC. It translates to CASRSKYEQYF. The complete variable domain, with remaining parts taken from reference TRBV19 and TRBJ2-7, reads DGGITQSPKYLFRKEGQNVTLSCEQNLNHDAMYWYRQDPGQGLRLIYYSQIVNDFQKGDIAEGYSVSREKKESFPLTVTSAQKNPTAFYLCASRSKYEQYFGPGTRLTVT.

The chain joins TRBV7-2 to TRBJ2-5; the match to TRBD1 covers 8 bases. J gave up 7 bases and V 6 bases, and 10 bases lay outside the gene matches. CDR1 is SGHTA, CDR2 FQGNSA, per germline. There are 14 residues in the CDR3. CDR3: CASRFGQGGATQYF. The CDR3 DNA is TGTGCCAGCAGATTCGGACAGGGTGGAGCGACCCAGTACTTC.

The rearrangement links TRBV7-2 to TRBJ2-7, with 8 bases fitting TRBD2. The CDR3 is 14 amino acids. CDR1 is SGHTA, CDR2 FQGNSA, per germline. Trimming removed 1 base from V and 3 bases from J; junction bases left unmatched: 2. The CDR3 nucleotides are TGTGCCAGCAGCTTAGACGGGGGGGTCTACGAGCAGTACTTC. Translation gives CASSLDGGVYEQYF.

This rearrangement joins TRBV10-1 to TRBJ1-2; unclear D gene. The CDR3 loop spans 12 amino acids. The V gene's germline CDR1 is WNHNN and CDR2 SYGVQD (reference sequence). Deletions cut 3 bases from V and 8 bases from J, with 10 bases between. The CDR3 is CASSDPSYGYTF. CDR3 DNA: TGCGCCAGCAGTGACCCCAGTTACGGCTACACCTTC.